This TCR beta chain emerged from a study of blood T cell repertoires in COVID-19. This CDR3 spans 14 amino acids. Per germline, CDR1 LGHNA and CDR2 YSLEER. With V trimmed by 2 bases and J by 7 bases, 5 bases remained unmatched. Libraries were prepared by immunoSEQ multiplex PCR; TCRdb keeps only in-frame clonotypes and omits some of them. This repertoire shows about 100,000 clones, roughly 84% found once; its top ten account for 9.5% to 15%. Material: peripheral blood. This receptor was taken from a human donor in a cohort sampled during active COVID-19. V usage is TRBV4-3 and J usage is TRBJ1-1; 9 positions match TRBD1. The DNA of the CDR3 is TGCGCCAGCAGCCAACACTCGGGACAGGGTGAAGCTTTCTTT. Encoded protein: CASSQHSGQGEAFF.